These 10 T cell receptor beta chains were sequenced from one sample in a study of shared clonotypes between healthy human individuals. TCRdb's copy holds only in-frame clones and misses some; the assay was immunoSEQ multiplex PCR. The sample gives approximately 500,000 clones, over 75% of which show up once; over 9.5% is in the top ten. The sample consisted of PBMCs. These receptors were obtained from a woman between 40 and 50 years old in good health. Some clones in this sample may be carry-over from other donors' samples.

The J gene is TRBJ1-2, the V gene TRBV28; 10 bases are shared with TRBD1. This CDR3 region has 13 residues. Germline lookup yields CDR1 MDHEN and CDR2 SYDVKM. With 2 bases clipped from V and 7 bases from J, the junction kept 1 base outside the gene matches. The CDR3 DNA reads TGTGCCAGCAGTTTAGGGGACAGGGGTGGCTACACCTTC. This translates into CASSLGDRGGYTF.

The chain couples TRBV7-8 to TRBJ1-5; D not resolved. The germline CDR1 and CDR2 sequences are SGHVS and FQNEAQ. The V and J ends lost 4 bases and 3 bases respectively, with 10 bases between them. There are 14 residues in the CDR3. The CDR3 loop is CASSSTVDNQPQHF. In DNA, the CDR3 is TGTGCCAGCAGCTCCACGGTGGACAATCAGCCCCAGCATTTT.

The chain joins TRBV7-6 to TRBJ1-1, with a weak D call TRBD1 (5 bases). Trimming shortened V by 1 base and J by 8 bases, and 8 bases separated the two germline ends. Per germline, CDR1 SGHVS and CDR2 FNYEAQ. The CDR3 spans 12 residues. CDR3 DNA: TGTGCCAGCAGCTTAGTCGGGGCCGAAGCTTTCTTT. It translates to CASSLVGAEAFF.

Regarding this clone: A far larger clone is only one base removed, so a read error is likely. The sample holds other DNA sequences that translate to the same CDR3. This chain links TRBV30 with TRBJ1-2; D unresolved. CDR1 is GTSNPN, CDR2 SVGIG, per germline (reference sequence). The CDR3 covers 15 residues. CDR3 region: CACLWGSGEVHGYTF. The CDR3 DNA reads TGTGCCTGCCTCTGGGGTTCCGGGGAAGTCCATGGATACACCTTC.

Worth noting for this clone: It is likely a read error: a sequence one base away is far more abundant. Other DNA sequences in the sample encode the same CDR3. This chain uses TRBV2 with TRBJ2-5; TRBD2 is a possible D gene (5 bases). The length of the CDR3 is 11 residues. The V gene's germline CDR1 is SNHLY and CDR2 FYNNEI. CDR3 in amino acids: CASSEWETQYF. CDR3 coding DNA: TGTGCCAGCAGTGAATGGGAGACACAGTACTTC.

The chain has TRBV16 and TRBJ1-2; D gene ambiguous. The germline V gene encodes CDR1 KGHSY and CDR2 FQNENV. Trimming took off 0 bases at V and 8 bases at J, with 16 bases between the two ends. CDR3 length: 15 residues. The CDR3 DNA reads TGTGCCAGCAGCCAATCACGGACGGCGAATGACGGCTACACCTTC. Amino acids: CASSQSRTANDGYTF.

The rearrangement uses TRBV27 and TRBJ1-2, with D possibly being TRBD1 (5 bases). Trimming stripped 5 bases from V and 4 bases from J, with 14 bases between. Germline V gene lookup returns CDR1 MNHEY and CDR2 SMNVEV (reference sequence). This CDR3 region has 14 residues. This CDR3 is CASSPGGEVYGYTF. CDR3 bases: TGTGCCAGCAGTCCCGGGGGGGAAGTCTATGGCTACACCTTC.

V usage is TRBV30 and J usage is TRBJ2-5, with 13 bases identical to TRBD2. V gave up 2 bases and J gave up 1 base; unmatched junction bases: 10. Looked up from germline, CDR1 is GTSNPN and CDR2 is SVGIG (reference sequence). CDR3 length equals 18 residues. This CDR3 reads CAWSTGLAGTGLQETQYF. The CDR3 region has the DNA TGTGCCTGGAGTACGGGACTAGCGGGAACGGGCCTCCAAGAGACCCAGTACTTC.

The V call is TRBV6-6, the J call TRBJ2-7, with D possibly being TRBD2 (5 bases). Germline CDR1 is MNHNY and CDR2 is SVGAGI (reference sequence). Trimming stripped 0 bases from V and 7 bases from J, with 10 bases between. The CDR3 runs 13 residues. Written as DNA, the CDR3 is TGTGCCAGCAGTTACTCGACGGGGTTTGAGCAGTACTTC. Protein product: CASSYSTGFEQYF.

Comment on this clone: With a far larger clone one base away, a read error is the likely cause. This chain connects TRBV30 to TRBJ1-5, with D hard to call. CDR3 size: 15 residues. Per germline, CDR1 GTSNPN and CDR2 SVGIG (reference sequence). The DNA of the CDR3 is TGTGCCTGGAGTGTACCCATATCAGGCAATCAGTCCCAGCATTTT. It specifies CAWSVPISGNQSQHF. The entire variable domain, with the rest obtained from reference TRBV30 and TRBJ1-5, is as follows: SQTIHQWPATLVQPVGSPLSLECTVEGTSNPNLYWYRQAAGRGLQLLFYSVGIGQISSEVPQNLSASRPQDRQFILSSKKLLLSDSGFYLCAWSVPISGNQSQHFGDGTRLSIL.